This entry lists 10 T cell receptor beta chains sequenced from one sample in a study of T cell changes during pregnancy in multiple sclerosis. The method was immunoSEQ multiplex PCR; TCRdb's version includes in-frame clones alone and lacks a portion of them. This sample carries approximately 66,000 clones, roughly 92% of them seen once, and the ten largest clones take roughly 1.9%. The source was peripheral blood, collected in the third trimester of pregnancy. The receptor source for this set is a female donor in good health, enrolled as a control in a pregnancy study.

The chain couples TRBV19 to TRBJ1-4; maybe TRBD1 (5 bases). This CDR3 has 13 amino acids. CDR1 is LNHDA and CDR2 is SQIVND in the germline V gene (reference sequence). The germline V and J ends were trimmed by 5 bases and 4 bases, with 8 bases remaining between them. This chain's CDR3 is CASSEQDNEKLFF. The DNA of the CDR3 is TGTGCCAGTAGTGAACAGGATAATGAAAAACTGTTTTTT.

The V and J genes are TRBV25-1 and TRBJ2-2; 7 positions match TRBD2. Germline CDR1 MGHDK, CDR2 SYGVNS. After removal of 6 bases from V and 4 bases from J, the junction contained 8 bases not matched to a gene. The CDR3 sequence is 15 residues long. Here the CDR3 DNA reads TGTGCCAGCAGACCCTCCTGGGGGGGCACCGGGGAGCTGTTTTTT. Translating it yields CASRPSWGGTGELFF.

This chain connects TRBV15 to TRBJ2-3, with D possibly being TRBD2 (6 bases). Germline CDR1 LNHNV, CDR2 YYDKDF (reference sequence). V was clipped by 0 bases and J by 4 bases, with 17 bases between them. The CDR3 runs 17 residues. The CDR3 coding sequence is TGTGCCACCAGCAGAGACGTTGGGGCGGGACCGTCAGATACGCAGTATTTT. As protein: CATSRDVGAGPSDTQYF.

The chain uses TRBV4-2 and TRBJ1-3, with D unclear. V was trimmed by 0 bases and J by 0 bases, leaving 9 bases between them. CDR3 length: 16 residues. Germline CDR1 is LGHNA and CDR2 is YNFKEQ. The CDR3 reads CASSQEPSPSGNTIYF. As DNA, the CDR3 is TGTGCCAGCAGCCAAGAGCCGAGTCCCTCTGGAAACACCATATATTTT.

The CDR3 bases are TGTGCCAGCAGCTTAGGCGGGAGCACAGATACGCAGTATTTT. It yields the protein CASSLGGSTDTQYF. J is TRBJ2-3 and V is TRBV11-3, with a weak D call TRBD2 (5 bases). The V and J ends lost 1 base and 0 bases respectively, with 5 bases between them. Germline V CDR1 and CDR2: SGHNT, YENEEA. There are 14 residues in the CDR3.

CDR3 protein: CASSLAGTGVYEQYF. The DNA of the CDR3 is TGCGCCAGCAGCTTGGCCGGGACAGGGGTCTACGAGCAGTACTTC. This chain uses TRBV5-1 with TRBJ2-7, with 10 bases lining up with TRBD1. The CDR3 covers 15 residues. Per the germline V gene, CDR1 is SGHRS and CDR2 is YFSETQ. Losses at the gene ends were 0 bases for V and 3 bases for J; bases not matched to a gene: 3.

In DNA form, the CDR3 reads TGTGCCAGCAGTCTAAGCGGAGTGAACACCGGGGAGCTGTTTTTT. It is translated as CASSLSGVNTGELFF. The chain carries TRBV6-5 and TRBJ2-2; maybe TRBD2 (5 bases). The ends were cut back, 5 bases at V and 1 base at J, with 11 bases in the middle. This CDR3 has 15 residues. Germline CDR1 and CDR2: MNHEY and SVGAGI.

The chain employs TRBV11-2 and TRBJ2-7; D call uncertain. The CDR3 sequence is 14 residues long. Trimming took 1 base from V and 3 from J, leaving 10 bases between them. Germline V gene data show CDR1 as SGHAT and CDR2 as FQNNGV. In DNA, the CDR3 is TGTGCCAGCAGCTTAGCAGTACCCTTCTACGAGCAGTACTTC. Encoded protein: CASSLAVPFYEQYF.

The chain combines TRBV5-4 with TRBJ1-3, with D possibly matching TRBD1 (6 bases). Germline CDR1 reads SGHNT; CDR2 reads YYREEE (reference sequence). Trimming cost V 3 bases and J 4 bases, with 14 bases left between them. This CDR3 has 15 amino acids. The CDR3 here is CASSYDRSLGNTIYF. In DNA form, the CDR3 reads TGTGCCAGCAGCTATGACAGGTCCTTGGGAAACACCATATATTTT. Together with reference TRBV5-4 and TRBJ1-3, the CDR3 gives the full variable domain: ETGVTQSPTHLIKTRGQQVTLRCSSQSGHNTVSWYQQALGQGPQFIFQYYREEENGRGNFPPRFSGLQFPNYSSELNVNALELDDSALYLCASSYDRSLGNTIYFGEGSWLTVV.

The chain links TRBV7-3 to TRBJ2-1, with TRBD1 matching over 9 bases. CDR3 length: 17 amino acids. J lost 5 bases, V lost 1 base, and 9 bases had no gene match. Germline values: CDR1 SGHTA, CDR2 FQGTGA. This CDR3 is CASSLNGAGQGNNEQFF. The CDR3 DNA sequence: TGTGCCAGCAGCTTAAATGGGGCAGGACAGGGGAACAATGAGCAGTTCTTC. The whole variable domain, remainder taken from reference TRBV7-3 and TRBJ2-1, is GAGVSQTPSNKVTEKGKYVELRCDPISGHTALYWYRQSLGQGPEFLIYFQGTGAADDSGLPNDRFFAVRPEGSVSTLKIQRTERGDSAVYLCASSLNGAGQGNNEQFFGPGTRLTVL.